This TCR beta chain was identified in a study of cytomegalovirus exposure and HLA in healthy donors. Study-wide results and limits: Certain indistinguishable V segments, among them TRBV6-2 and TRBV6-3, were excluded. Roughly uniform sequencing depth across donors was assumed, possibly incorrectly. Most TCR beta V segments were productive about 90% or about 30% of the time in an earlier analysis.

This clone was picked up one time. The target antigen is unknown. 13 Jbeta primers and 60 Vbeta primers were used for the PCR. Sequencing was performed with immunoSEQ multiplex PCR; in TCRdb, only in-frame clones are kept and a portion is missing. The sample lists about 120,000 clones, 80% occurring once. Healthy bone marrow donors supplied every sample. This CDR3 comprises 12 residues. Trimming removed 5 bases at V and 6 bases at J, with 10 bases between. Germline V CDR1 and CDR2: SGHAT, FQDESV (reference sequence). Sequenced input: PBMCs. This chain joins TRBV11-1 and TRBJ1-2, with D tentatively TRBD1 (6 bases). The receptor comes from a man aged 30 to 39 in good health and CMV-seropositive. The CDR3 DNA follows: TGTGCCAGCAGCCATCCAGGGGATGGCTACACCTTC. Translated, it gives CASSHPGDGYTF.